A single sample is the source of the 18 T cell receptor beta chains below, sequenced in a study of blood T cells in healthy people across ages. Using a J-beta primer mix together with a sample-barcoded 5' primer, a second PCR was run for roughly 7 to 12 cycles. Each CDR3 protein is one row after TCRdb ran MiXCR on the 5' RACE reads. The table has 710,000 or so distinct CDR3 sequences, 22% seen once. The material sequenced was blood. The origin of the receptors is a man aged 70 or older in good health.

This clonotype was detected only once. The CDR3, as DNA: TGCGCCAGCAGCCAAAAACCTCAGGACGGGGAGCTGTTTTTT. Translated, it gives CASSQKPQDGELFF. V usage is TRBV4-1 and J usage is TRBJ2-2; no definite D call. The germline gives CDR1 MGHRA, CDR2 YSYEKL. The CDR3 runs 14 residues. V was shortened by 2 bases and J by 7 bases, with 11 bases between the two germline ends.

The chain employs TRBV18 and TRBJ2-7, with 9 bases lining up with TRBD2. V lost 7 bases, J lost 2 bases, and 9 bases stayed unmatched. The CDR3 sequence is 15 residues long. CDR1 and CDR2 (germline): KGHSH, LQKENI. The CDR3 sequence is CASCEGASGAYEQYF. CDR3 DNA sequence: TGTGCCAGCTGCGAAGGGGCTAGCGGGGCCTACGAGCAGTACTTC.

This clonotype was counted a few times. A junction boundary mismatches the germline segment, possibly from a read error. The V gene is TRBV29-1, the J gene TRBJ1-4; no clear D. The CDR3 runs 10 residues. From germline, CDR1 is SQVTM and CDR2 ANQGSEA. The CDR3 is CSVVDEKLLF. The CDR3 DNA is TGCAGCGTCGTAGATGAAAAACTGCTTTTT.

CDR3 sequence reads: CASSQGAGTGELFF. The CDR3 nucleotides are TGTGCCAGCAGCCAGGGGGCGGGGACCGGGGAGCTGTTTTTT. The rearrangement links TRBV3-1 to TRBJ2-2; D possibly uses TRBD1 or TRBD2 (6 bases each). The germline V and J ends were trimmed by 3 bases and 5 bases, with 10 bases remaining between them. Germline CDR1 is LGHDT and CDR2 is YNNKEL (reference sequence). The CDR3 is 14 amino acids.

This rearrangement joins TRBV12-5 to TRBJ2-1, with 7 bases identical to TRBD1. V shed 0 bases, J shed 3 bases, and the junction held 5 bases outside the gene matches. The germline V gene encodes CDR1 LGHNT and CDR2 FRNRAP. CDR3 size: 16 residues. The chain's CDR3 is CASGLVRTGNYNEQFF. Written as DNA, the CDR3 is TGTGCTAGTGGTTTGGTTCGGACAGGCAACTACAATGAGCAGTTCTTC. The entire variable domain, with the rest obtained from reference TRBV12-5 and TRBJ2-1, is as follows: DARVTQTPRHKVTEMGQEVTMRCQPILGHNTVFWYRQTMMQGLELLAYFRNRAPLDDSGMPKDRFSAEMPDATLATLKIQPSEPRDSAVYFCASGLVRTGNYNEQFFGPGTRLTVL.

The chain carries TRBV28 and TRBJ2-7, with D perhaps TRBD1 (6 bases). Germline CDR1 is MDHEN and CDR2 is SYDVKM. V lost 5 bases to trimming and J lost 2 bases, with 13 bases between them. This CDR3 region has 14 residues. CDR3: CASSIRTGTYEQYF. The CDR3 DNA reads as TGTGCCAGCAGTATACGCACAGGGACCTACGAGCAGTACTTC. Full variable domain (outside the CDR3, taken from reference TRBV28 and TRBJ2-7): DVKVTQSSRYLVKRTGEKVFLECVQDMDHENMFWYRQDPGLGLRLIYFSYDVKMKEKGDIPEGYSVSREKKERFSLILESASTNQTSMYLCASSIRTGTYEQYFGPGTRLTVT.

The V gene is TRBV5-1, the J gene TRBJ2-5; TRBD1 matches 9 bases. After removal of 4 bases from V and 5 bases from J, the junction contained 6 bases not matched to a gene. This CDR3 comprises 14 residues. In germline, CDR1 is SGHRS, CDR2 YFSETQ. In nucleotides, the CDR3 is TGCGCCAGCAGCCAGGGACAGGGATCGGAGACCCAGTACTTC. Translation gives CASSQGQGSETQYF.

The CDR3 loop reads CASSTQDRPNSPLHF. The DNA for the CDR3 is TGTGCCAGCAGTACCCAAGACAGACCCAATTCACCCCTCCACTTT. The chain employs TRBV6-6 and TRBJ1-6, with D maybe TRBD1 (5 bases). CDR1 and CDR2 from the germline V gene are MNHNY and SVGAGI (reference sequence). V gave up 5 bases and J gave up 7 bases, with 15 bases separating them. The CDR3 is 15 amino acids.

This chain joins TRBV2 and TRBJ2-7; 9 nucleotides align to TRBD1. CDR1 SNHLY and CDR2 FYNNEI come from the germline V gene. This CDR3 region has 13 residues. Losses at the gene ends were 11 bases for V and 0 bases for J; bases not matched to a gene: 5. DNA for the CDR3: TGTGCCGTGCGGACAGGGGTCTCCTACGAGCAGTACTTC. Translating it yields CAVRTGVSYEQYF.

The chain uses TRBV13 and TRBJ2-7, with 11 positions matching TRBD2. V lost 5 bases to trimming and J lost 4 bases; unmatched junction nucleotides: 7. Germline V gene data show CDR1 as PRHDT and CDR2 as FYEKMQ (reference sequence). The CDR3 consists of 15 residues. The CDR3 DNA is TGTGCCAGCAGCCCCAGCACTAGCGGGGGATACGAGCAGTACTTC. Protein sequence: CASSPSTSGGYEQYF.

The sample holds a few counts of this clonotype. The chain recombines TRBV20-1 with TRBJ1-3, with no clear D. Per the germline V gene, CDR1 is DFQATT and CDR2 is SNEGSKA (reference sequence). This CDR3 comprises 14 residues. CDR3 amino acids: CGTWGDSSGNTIYF. CDR3 bases: TGCGGAACCTGGGGAGATAGCTCTGGAAACACCATATATTTT.

The chain recombines TRBV7-9 with TRBJ2-1, with 13 bases fitting TRBD2. The CDR3 is 16 amino acids. CDR1 is SEHNR and CDR2 is FQNEAQ in the germline V gene (reference sequence). Trimming cost V 5 bases and J 5 bases; bases outside gene matches: 6. The CDR3 loop reads CASSPSGLAGDNEQFF. CDR3 DNA: TGTGCCAGCAGCCCCAGTGGACTAGCGGGAGACAATGAGCAGTTCTTC.

The chain employs TRBV7-2 and TRBJ2-1; D possibly matches TRBD1 or TRBD2 (5 bases each). The CDR3 contains 18 residues. Between the trimmed V and J ends, which lost 4 bases and 4 bases, there was a span of 23 bases. The V gene's germline CDR1 is SGHTA and CDR2 FQGNSA. CDR3 bases: TGTGCCAGCAGCTCGTCCCCGATTTACGGGACCGGTTACAATGAGCAGTTCTTC. Its translation: CASSSSPIYGTGYNEQFF. The full variable domain, completed using reference TRBV7-2 and TRBJ2-1, is GAGVSQSPSNKVTEKGKDVELRCDPISGHTALYWYRQSLGQGLEFLIYFQGNSAPDKSGLPSDRFSAERTGGSVSTLTIQRTQQEDSAVYLCASSSSPIYGTGYNEQFFGPGTRLTVL.

The genes are TRBV5-1 and TRBJ2-2; TRBD1 matches at 9 bases. With V trimmed by 3 bases and J by 1 base, 4 bases remained unmatched. The length of the CDR3 is 16 residues. Germline V lookup: CDR1 SGHRS, CDR2 YFSETQ. In DNA form, the CDR3 reads TGCGCCAGCAGCTCCCCGGGACAGGGGAACACCGGGGAGCTGTTTTTT. It yields the protein CASSSPGQGNTGELFF.

This clonotype was counted only a few times. The CDR3 protein is CASSGPWGIYGYTF. The CDR3 DNA follows: TGTGCCAGCAGTGGACCTTGGGGGATCTATGGCTACACCTTC. The chain recombines TRBV6-5 with TRBJ1-2; possible D gene TRBD1, 5 bases. Trimming removed 5 bases at V and 4 bases at J, with 14 bases between. This CDR3 is built from 14 residues. Germline CDR1 reads MNHEY; CDR2 reads SVGAGI.

This clonotype showed up many times. The chain couples TRBV3-1 to TRBJ2-5, with D maybe TRBD2 (5 bases). The V gene lost 3 bases and the J gene lost 7 bases, with 12 bases spanning the gap. CDR1 is LGHDT, CDR2 YNNKEL, per germline (reference sequence). The CDR3 length is 13 residues. The CDR3, as DNA: TGTGCCAGCAGCCAGACGCAACTAGGGACCCAGTACTTC. It translates to CASSQTQLGTQYF.

This clonotype was seen only a few times. The rearrangement links TRBV13 to TRBJ2-5; 7 bases line up with TRBD1. V dropped 3 bases and J dropped 2; count of bases not matched to a gene: 9. Germline V CDR1 and CDR2: PRHDT, FYEKMQ (reference sequence). The CDR3 consists of 16 residues. In nucleotides, the CDR3 is TGTGCCAGCAGCTTCAGGACAGGACCTAATCAAGAGACCCAGTACTTC. Its protein is CASSFRTGPNQETQYF.

This clonotype was seen more than once but under ten times. The rearrangement joins TRBV24-1 to TRBJ1-1; TRBD1 might be the D (6 bases). CDR3 length: 14 residues. Trimming removed 9 bases from V and 4 bases from J, with 17 bases in between. CDR1 and CDR2 from the germline V gene are KGHDR and SFDVKD. CDR3 coding DNA: TGTGCCACCGACAGTGGGAGGGGGGGCACTGAAGCTTTCTTT. Translating it yields CATDSGRGGTEAFF.